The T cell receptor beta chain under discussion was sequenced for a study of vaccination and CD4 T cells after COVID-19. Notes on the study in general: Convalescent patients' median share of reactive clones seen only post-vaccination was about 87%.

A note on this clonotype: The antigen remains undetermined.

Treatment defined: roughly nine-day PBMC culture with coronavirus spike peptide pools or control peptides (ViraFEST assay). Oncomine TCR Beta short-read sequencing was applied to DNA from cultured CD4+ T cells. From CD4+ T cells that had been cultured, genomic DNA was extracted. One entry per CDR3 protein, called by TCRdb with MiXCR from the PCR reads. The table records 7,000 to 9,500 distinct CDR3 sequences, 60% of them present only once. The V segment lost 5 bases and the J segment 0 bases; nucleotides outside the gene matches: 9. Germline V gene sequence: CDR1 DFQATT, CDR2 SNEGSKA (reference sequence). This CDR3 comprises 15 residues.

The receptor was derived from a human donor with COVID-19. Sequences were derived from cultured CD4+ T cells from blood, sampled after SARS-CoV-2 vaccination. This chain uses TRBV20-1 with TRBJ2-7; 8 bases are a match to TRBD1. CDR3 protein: CSASRRDRPSYEQYF. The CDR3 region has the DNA TGCAGTGCTTCACGCCGGGACAGGCCCTCCTACGAGCAGTACTTC.